Listed below are T cell receptor beta chains from one sample, sequenced in a study of T cell changes during pregnancy in multiple sclerosis. Libraries were prepared by immunoSEQ multiplex PCR; TCRdb keeps only in-frame clonotypes and omits some of them. The sample yields about 100,000 clones, about 94% seen once. The source was peripheral blood, collected before pregnancy. The receptor set was obtained from a female donor with multiple sclerosis, enrolled in a pregnancy study. CDR3s include the opening cysteine and the closing phenylalanine or tryptophan. Fields, in order: D gene, J gene, clone size, V gene, CDR3 DNA, CDR3 protein. A D gene is named only where the DNA matches it firmly. A clone size is listed for some rows: how often the clone was seen (once, few, many), or a class if it is expanded.

. TRBJ1-2 . TRBV6-4 TGTGCCAGCAGTGATATCCTCTACTATGGCTACACCTTC CASSDILYYGYTF
TRBD1 TRBJ1-2 . TRBV30 TGTGCCTGGAGTGGACAGGGCGTATCTAACTATGGCTACACCTTC CAWSGQGVSNYGYTF
TRBD2 TRBJ2-7 . TRBV6-1 TGTGCCAGCCGGGGGGACTCCTACGAGCAGTACTTC CASRGDSYEQYF
TRBD1 TRBJ1-1 . TRBV6-5 TGTGCCAGCAGTTACCGGGACAGGATGAACACTGAAGCTTTCTTT CASSYRDRMNTEAFF
. TRBJ2-7 . TRBV27 TGTGCCAGCAGTTTATCTGGAGGGGGCTGGAACGAGCAGTACTTC CASSLSGGGWNEQYF
TRBD1 TRBJ2-3 . TRBV7-7 TGTGCCAGCAGTCCAATGACAGGGGGATATACAGATACGCAGTATTTT CASSPMTGGYTDTQYF
TRBD2 TRBJ2-1 . TRBV5-1 TGCGCCAGCAGTTCGGGACTAGCGGACAATGAGCAGTTCTTC CASSSGLADNEQFF
. TRBJ1-4 . TRBV6-6 TGTGCCAGCAGTTACTCGAGGGGGTTGCAAGAAAAACTGTTTTTT CASSYSRGLQEKLFF
TRBD1 TRBJ1-1 . TRBV6-1 TGTGCCAGCAGTGAAAATCAGGGGGCCGGCACTGAAGCTTTCTTT CASSENQGAGTEAFF
TRBD2 TRBJ2-7 . TRBV27 TGTGCCAGCAGTTGGTCTAGCGGGACAACCTACGAGCAGTACTTC CASSWSSGTTYEQYF
TRBD2 TRBJ2-1 . TRBV9 TGTGCCAGCGGACTAGCGGGAGAGGGTGAGCAGTTCTTC CASGLAGEGEQFF
TRBD1 TRBJ2-7 once TRBV7-9 TGTGCCAGCAGCCCAATGACAGGGAGCTCCTACGAGCAGTACTTC CASSPMTGSSYEQYF
. TRBJ1-2 once TRBV19 TGTGCCAGTACCAATGGGCCCCTTAACCGGGACATCCCTCGGAACTATGGCTACACCTTC CASTNGPLNRDIPRNYGYTF
. TRBJ2-6 . TRBV4-3 TGCGCCAGCAGCCAAGATCAATCTGGGGCCAACGTCCTGACTTTC CASSQDQSGANVLTF
TRBD1 TRBJ2-7 once TRBV6-1 TGTGCCAGCAGTGGAAGGGGGACAGGGTCCTACGAGCAGTACTTC CASSGRGTGSYEQYF
. TRBJ2-2 . TRBV6-4 TGTGCCAGCAGTGTGATTGAGGGCGGGGAGCTGTTTTTT CASSVIEGGELFF